The present T cell receptor (beta chain) was sequenced within a study of T cell responses to AZD1222 COVID-19 vaccine. The study's findings and limits: Baseline seropositivity occurred in only 5 or 6 AZD1222 recipients. In the spike-specific TCR repertoire, nearly half reportedly target unmutated variant regions. Two doses of AZD1222 preceded a rise in Spike-specific TCR breadth and depth. The CD4 TCRs associated with vaccination extended across spike and predominated at 160-218 and 743-854.

Concerning this clone: Its cognate antigen is unknown.

Method: immunoSEQ multiplex PCR; TCRdb's copy keeps in-frame clones and lacks some. The data show 200,000 or so clones, 90% to 95% seen once. Between the trimmed V and J ends, which lost 5 bases and 5 bases, there was a span of 18 bases. Germline V gives CDR1 MNHEY, CDR2 SVGEGT. This CDR3 comprises 15 residues. This receptor was obtained from an adult in good health. The input for sequencing was peripheral blood, taken on day 0 of AZD1222 vaccination. The V and J genes are TRBV6-2 or TRBV6-3 and TRBJ1-1; D not resolved. CDR3 sequence: CASSLRHGGETEAFF. The CDR3 DNA reads TGTGCCAGCAGTCTGAGACACGGCGGAGAGACTGAAGCTTTCTTT.